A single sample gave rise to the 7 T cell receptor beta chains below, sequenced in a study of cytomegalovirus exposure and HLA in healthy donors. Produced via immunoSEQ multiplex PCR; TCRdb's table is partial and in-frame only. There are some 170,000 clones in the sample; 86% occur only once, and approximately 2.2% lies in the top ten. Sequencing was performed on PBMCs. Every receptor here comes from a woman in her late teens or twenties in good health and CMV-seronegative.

In nucleotides, the CDR3 is TGTGCCAGCAGTGAAAGTTTTCGGGGAGCCGAGCAGTACTTC. Translating it yields CASSESFRGAEQYF. The J gene is TRBJ2-7, the V gene TRBV6-1; D perhaps matches TRBD2 (5 bases). The CDR3 has 14 amino acids. Trimming removed 2 bases from V and 6 bases from J, with 14 bases in between. The germline V gene has CDR1 MNHNS and CDR2 SASEGT.

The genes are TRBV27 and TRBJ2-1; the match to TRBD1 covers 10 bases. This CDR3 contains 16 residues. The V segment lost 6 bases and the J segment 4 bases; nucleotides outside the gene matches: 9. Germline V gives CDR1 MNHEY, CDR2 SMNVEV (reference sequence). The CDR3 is CASRAQTGGLYNEQFF. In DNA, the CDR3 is TGTGCCAGCAGGGCTCAGACAGGGGGCTTATACAATGAGCAGTTCTTC.

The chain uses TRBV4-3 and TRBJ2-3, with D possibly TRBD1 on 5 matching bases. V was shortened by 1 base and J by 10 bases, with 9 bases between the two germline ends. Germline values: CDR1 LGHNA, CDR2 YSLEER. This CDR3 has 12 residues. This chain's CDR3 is CASSQVPGSQYF. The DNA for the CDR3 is TGCGCCAGCAGCCAAGTACCAGGGTCGCAGTATTTT.

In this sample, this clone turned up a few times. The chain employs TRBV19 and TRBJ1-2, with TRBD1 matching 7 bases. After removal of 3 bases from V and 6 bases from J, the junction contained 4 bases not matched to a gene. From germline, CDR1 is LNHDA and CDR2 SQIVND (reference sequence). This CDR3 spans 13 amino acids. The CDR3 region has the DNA TGTGCCAGTAGTATCCAAGACAGGGATGGCTACACCTTC. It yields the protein CASSIQDRDGYTF.

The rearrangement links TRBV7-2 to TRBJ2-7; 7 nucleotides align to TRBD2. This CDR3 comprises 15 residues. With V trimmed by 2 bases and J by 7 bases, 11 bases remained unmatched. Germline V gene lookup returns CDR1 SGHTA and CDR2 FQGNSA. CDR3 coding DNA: TGTGCCAGCAGCTTAACGGACGGGAGGACCGTTGAGCAGTACTTC. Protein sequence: CASSLTDGRTVEQYF.

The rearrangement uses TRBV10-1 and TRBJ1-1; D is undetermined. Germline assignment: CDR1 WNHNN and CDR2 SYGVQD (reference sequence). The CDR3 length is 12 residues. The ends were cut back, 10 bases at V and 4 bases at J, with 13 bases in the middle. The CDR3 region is CATDAGVTEAFF. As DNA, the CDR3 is TGCGCCACCGATGCCGGGGTCACTGAAGCTTTCTTT.

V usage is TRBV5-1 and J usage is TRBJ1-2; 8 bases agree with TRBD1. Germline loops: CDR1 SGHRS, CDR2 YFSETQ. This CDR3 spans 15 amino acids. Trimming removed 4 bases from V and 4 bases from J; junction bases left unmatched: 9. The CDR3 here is CASSAGQALAYGYTF. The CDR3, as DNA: TGCGCCAGCAGCGCGGGACAGGCCCTGGCCTATGGCTACACCTTC.